This T cell receptor beta chain was sequenced during a study of identical twins (dated by TCRdb to the mid-2010s). The study in broad terms: To test whether fetal clonotypes persist, this study deep-sequenced TCR alpha and beta repertoires from monozygotic twins, from unrelated adults of various ages, and from cord blood. To rule out contamination, the twin experiments were replicated at different times with different library preparation protocols. Results and caveats for the whole study, not just this receptor: In monozygotic twins, out-of-frame TCR alpha sharing was systematically underestimated by recombination models, although the models agreed with sharing between unrelated individuals. Because the same donors could not be followed over many years, the conclusions depended on cross-sectional statistical analysis. Compared with coincidental sharing between unrelated individuals, an excess of low generation-probability sequences was observed among out-of-frame TCR alpha sequences shared between twins. Abundant cord blood beta clonotypes had fewer insertions, young adult naive repertoires showed a similar but weaker trend, and memory repertoires showed no such trend. A weaker excess of twin sharing was found in beta out-of-frame sequences because the signal-to-noise ratio was lowered by fewer shared sequences. Invariant T cells such as MAIT and iNKT could partly confound zero-insertion analyses, although diverse VJ usage argued against such confounding for most clonotypes.

CDR1 MDHEN and CDR2 SYDVKM were looked up in the germline V gene. The CDR3 goes from the cysteine to the phenylalanine over 15 residues. Only the CDR3 DNA is retained, 45 bases long and in frame from the first base. V is pared back by 4 bases and J by 2 bases, with 12 bases lying between the germline termini. The library relied on 5' RACE. The sequencing machine was an Illumina HiSeq 2000. A universal primer binding site was introduced by template switching, and a unique molecular identifier was present in the final cDNA, enabling accurate counting of TCR cDNA molecules. Specific primers in the conserved constant-segment region were used to synthesize first-strand cDNA for TCR alpha and beta chains. To control for contamination, each cDNA library was double barcoded with a SMART-Mk sample barcode plus Illumina barcodes. TruSeq adapter sequences along with Illumina sample barcodes were introduced in two successive PCR steps. Sequencing of the TCR alpha and beta cDNA libraries was done on the Illumina HiSeq platform using custom primers. Processing in the source paper ran as follows. MiGEC was used to process raw reads and extract unique molecular identifiers, and MiXCR was used to find CDR3 positions. Recombination models were inferred per individual with the repgenHMM and IGoR tools using an EM algorithm. The analysis of shared clonotypes was done with the tcR package in R, with sharing normalized by the product of cloneset sizes. Out-of-frame nonproductive sequences were analyzed to study raw recombination free of thymic and clonal selection effects. TCRdb's own reprocessing of the public reads used fastp at Q25 and MiXCR and kept productive beta chains. Duplicate CDR3 protein sequences are folded into a single record with the most common DNA and genes. The V and J calls were not made by the authors but by TCRdb's processing. The sample includes about 330,000 distinct CDR3 sequences, with roughly an eighth observed a single time. The ten largest account for 7.2% of the sample.

For this clonotype: The specificity of this receptor is unknown. Base qualities are not recorded, but no much larger clone differs from it by a single base.

Every donor in the study was a healthy Caucasian. The twin cohort comprised three pairs of female monozygotic twins, all aged about 18 to 30 years. CD4+ and CD8+ T cell populations were isolated with positive isolation kits from Invitrogen. These same records also appear under a second study, on yellow fever vaccine responses in identical twins. According to the second study: The T cell response to vaccination in identical twins was reported by the authors to appear partly convergent and partly personalized. In identical twins, the study followed T cell clones that responded to the vaccine with precision.

The sample comprised CD8+ T cells sorted from blood. The source is a woman aged 18-29 years in good health. The chain uses TRBV28 and TRBJ1-5; TRBD1 is a weak D gene call, 5 bases matching. In nucleotides, the sequence is TGTGCCAGCAGTTCCAGGGAGTTCGGCAATCAGCCCCAGCATTTT. Its protein is CASSSREFGNQPQHF.